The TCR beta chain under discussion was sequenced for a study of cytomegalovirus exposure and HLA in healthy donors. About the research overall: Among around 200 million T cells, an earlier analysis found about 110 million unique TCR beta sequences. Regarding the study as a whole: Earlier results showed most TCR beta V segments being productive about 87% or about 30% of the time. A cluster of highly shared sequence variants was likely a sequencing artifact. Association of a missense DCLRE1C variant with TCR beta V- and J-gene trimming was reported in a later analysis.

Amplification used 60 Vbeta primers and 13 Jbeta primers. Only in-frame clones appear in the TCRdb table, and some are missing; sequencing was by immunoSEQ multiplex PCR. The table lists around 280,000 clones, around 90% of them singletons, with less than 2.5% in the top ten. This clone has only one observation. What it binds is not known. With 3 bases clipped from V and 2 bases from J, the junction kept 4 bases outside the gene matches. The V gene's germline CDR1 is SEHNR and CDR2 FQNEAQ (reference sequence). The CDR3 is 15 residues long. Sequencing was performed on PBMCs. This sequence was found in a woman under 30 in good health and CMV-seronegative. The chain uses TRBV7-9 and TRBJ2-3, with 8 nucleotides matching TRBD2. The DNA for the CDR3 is TGTGCCAGCAGCTTTGGCGGGGGGACCACAGATACGCAGTATTTT. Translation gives CASSFGGGTTDTQYF.